This T cell receptor beta chain is from a study of T cell responses to AZD1222 COVID-19 vaccine. The CDR3 covers 11 residues. Trimming shortened V by 4 bases and J by 11 bases, and 11 bases separated the two germline ends. Germline CDR1 reads LGHDT; CDR2 reads YNNKEL (reference sequence). Some clones are missing from TCRdb's copy, which holds only in-frame ones; the method was immunoSEQ multiplex PCR. The profile shows just over 150,000 clones, about 90% of them singletons. This specimen was peripheral blood, taken 28 days after the second AZD1222 dose. The clonotype was recovered from an adult who received the AZD1222 COVID-19 vaccine. This chain connects TRBV3-1 (or the pseudogene TRBV3-2) to TRBJ1-1; D gene unclear. CDR3 sequence (DNA): TGTGCCAGCAGCCGCGACGGAGGGGCTTTCTTT. This translates into CASSRDGGAFF.